This T cell receptor beta chain was recorded in a study of T cells and Merkel cell carcinoma outcomes (dated by TCRdb to about 2020). A note on the overall study: The study looked at whether the tumor T-cell repertoire and T-cell density could predict clinical outcome in patients with Merkel cell carcinoma.

The library was produced with the immunoSEQ multiplex PCR assay. The source is immuneACCESS, and TCRdb retained only in-frame sequences with V and J called. Part of the clones is not carried over; for the studies checked, unresolved V genes explain less than half of this, and the remainder is unexplained. The sample includes 5,000 to 8,000 clones, with around 90% observed a single time. The ten largest make up around 2.7% of the sample. From the germline V gene, CDR1 is MNHEY and CDR2 is SVGAGI. V is trimmed back by 2 bases and J by 8 bases, and the junction contains 11 bases that no gene match accounts for. The CDR3 numbers 16 residues from cysteine through phenylalanine. Only the CDR3 region is kept as DNA, spanning 48 bases read in frame from base 1. The samples were obtained from people who had Merkel cell carcinoma. Of note for this clone: Its recognized antigen is unknown. No clone much larger than this one lies a single base away; base qualities are absent.

What the research found in general, with its limitations: Clinical outcomes in Merkel cell carcinoma patients were reported to be predicted by T-cell repertoire features combined with T-cell density.

The rearrangement joined TRBV6-5 to TRBJ2-3, with 9 central nucleotides matching TRBD1. This sequence was found in a human donor with Merkel cell carcinoma. Sequencing was performed on tumor tissue from Merkel cell carcinoma. The CDR3 sequence is CASSYHRTGAEITQYF. The nucleotide sequence reads TGTGCCAGCAGTTACCATAGGACAGGGGCCGAGATTACGCAGTATTTT.